This T cell receptor beta chain is from a study of blood T cells in healthy people across ages. CDR3 length equals 15 residues. The V and J ends lost 4 bases and 7 bases, in that order; junction bases with no gene match: 7. Germline V CDR1 and CDR2: SGHRS, YFSETQ. Caucasian, healthy and from Russia, the donors were aged between roughly 6 and 95. Total RNA, at least 5 micrograms per sample, was extracted from PBMCs. A second PCR, run for about 7 to 11 cycles, used a sample-barcoded 5' primer plus a J-beta primer mix. TCRdb re-called the 5' RACE reads through MiXCR, storing one row per CDR3 protein. The sample consists of hundreds of thousands of distinct CDR3 sequences, 32% of them appearing once. This clonotype was counted many times.

This chain uses TRBV5-1 with TRBJ1-6; TRBD1 matches at 8 bases. The sequencing sample was made of blood. The TCR sequence derives from a woman older than 75 in good health. CDR3 in DNA: TGCGCCAGCAGCGGTACAGGGGGAGTAAATTCACCCCTCCACTTT. Protein: CASSGTGGVNSPLHF.